These 20 T cell receptor beta chains came from one sample sequenced in a study of early T cells in non-severe SARS-CoV-2 infection. TCRdb processed the 5' RACE reads anew with MiXCR; each CDR3 protein has one entry. The sample lists tens of thousands of distinct CDR3 sequences; more than 9% were seen once. This specimen consisted of whole blood, obtained at baseline. These TCRs come from an adult who was a healthcare worker with PCR-confirmed SARS-CoV-2 infection or an uninfected control (not recorded which).

Many counts were recorded for this clonotype. The V call is TRBV5-1, the J call TRBJ2-5; TRBD1 is a possible D gene (5 bases). The length of the CDR3 is 15 residues. The V and J ends lost 4 bases and 2 bases respectively, with 15 bases between them. In germline, CDR1 is SGHRS, CDR2 YFSETQ. The CDR3 is CASSKTGYRQETQYF. As DNA, the CDR3 is TGCGCCAGCAGCAAAACAGGCTATAGGCAAGAGACCCAGTACTTC.

Many counts were recorded for this clonotype. This sequence joins TRBV20-1 and TRBJ1-2; D not certain. V lost 5 bases, J lost 5 bases, and 9 bases lay in between. Germline lookup yields CDR1 DFQATT and CDR2 SNEGSKA (reference sequence). The length of the CDR3 is 11 residues. The CDR3 sequence is CSAAPGYGYTF. DNA for the CDR3: TGCAGTGCTGCCCCCGGGTATGGCTACACCTTC.

This clonotype was seen at least ten times. CDR3 amino acids: CASSGSGIYGYTF. CDR3 in DNA: TGTGCCAGTAGCGGGTCCGGGATCTATGGCTACACCTTC. The V gene is TRBV19, the J gene TRBJ1-2; no definite D call. CDR1 and CDR2 from the germline V gene are LNHDA and SQIVND (reference sequence). V lost 6 bases and J 4 bases, leaving 12 bases between the germline ends. CDR3 size: 13 residues.

This clonotype was seen a few times. V gene TRBV6-1 combines with J gene TRBJ2-1; D is ambiguous. The CDR3 has 16 residues. Between the trimmed V and J ends, which lost 4 bases and 0 bases, there was a span of 13 bases. Germline assignment: CDR1 MNHNS and CDR2 SASEGT. The CDR3 loop reads CASSVLARRSYNEQFF. CDR3 nucleotides: TGTGCCAGCAGTGTCTTGGCTCGACGCTCCTACAATGAGCAGTTCTTC.

This sequence joins TRBV28 and TRBJ2-3; D gene ambiguous. The length of the CDR3 is 17 residues. The V gene lost 2 bases and the J gene lost 0 bases, with 15 bases spanning the gap. Per the germline V gene, CDR1 is MDHEN and CDR2 is SYDVKM. DNA for the CDR3: TGTGCCAGCAGTTTAGCCCCGACCATAACTAGCACAGATACGCAGTATTTT. Translating gives CASSLAPTITSTDTQYF.

This clonotype came up many times. The chain carries TRBV4-1 and TRBJ2-7, with 12 bases identical to TRBD2. The V segment lost 1 base and the J segment 5 bases; nucleotides outside the gene matches: 3. This CDR3 has 15 residues. In germline, CDR1 is MGHRA, CDR2 YSYEKL. The CDR3 DNA sequence: TGCGCCAGCAGCCAAGGTCTAGCGGGAGGGAACGAGCAGTACTTC. Protein sequence: CASSQGLAGGNEQYF.

This chain uses TRBV6-6 with TRBJ2-5; D is unresolved. Per the germline V gene, CDR1 is MNHNY and CDR2 is SVGAGI (reference sequence). The germline V and J ends were trimmed by 4 bases and 4 bases, with 13 bases remaining between them. The CDR3 spans 14 residues. CDR3 nucleotide sequence: TGTGCCAGCAGTTCGGACCCGTTGGGAGAGACCCAGTACTTC. Translation: CASSSDPLGETQYF.

In its sample, this clonotype was seen a few times. The chain recombines TRBV28 with TRBJ2-7, with no clear D. The ends were cut back, 11 bases at V and 0 bases at J, with 8 bases in the middle. The germline CDR1 and CDR2 sequences are MDHEN and SYDVKM. The CDR3 spans 11 residues. The CDR3 region has the DNA TGTGCCGTCTCAGGCTCCTACGAGCAGTACTTC. Amino acids: CAVSGSYEQYF.

This clonotype was seen at least ten times. The V gene is TRBV20-1, the J gene TRBJ2-1; 7 nucleotides agree with TRBD1. Looked up from germline, CDR1 is DFQATT and CDR2 is SNEGSKA (reference sequence). The CDR3 loop spans 13 amino acids. With V trimmed by 6 bases and J by 9 bases, 11 bases remained unmatched. CDR3 residues: CSAETGKASEQFF. CDR3 in DNA: TGCAGTGCCGAGACAGGGAAAGCCTCTGAGCAGTTCTTC.

This clonotype was counted between two and nine times. The chain uses TRBV20-1 and TRBJ1-1; D is perhaps TRBD1 (5 bases). The ends were cut back, 2 bases at V and 1 base at J, with 11 bases in the middle. This CDR3 region has 14 residues. Germline CDR1 reads DFQATT; CDR2 reads SNEGSKA (reference sequence). CDR3 sequence (DNA): TGCAGTGCTAGACGCGGGGCGACGAACACTGAAGCTTTCTTT. It translates to CSARRGATNTEAFF.

The V gene is TRBV29-1, the J gene TRBJ2-1, with 9 bases identical to TRBD2. The junction had 10 bases not matched to a gene; V was cut back by 6 bases and J by 7 bases. This CDR3 has 14 residues. In germline, CDR1 is SQVTM, CDR2 ANQGSEA. The CDR3, as DNA: TGCAGCGTCCTCAGCGTAGCGGGAGCAAATGAGCAGTTCTTC. Encoded protein: CSVLSVAGANEQFF.

This clonotype showed up just a few times. The rearrangement joins TRBV5-5 to TRBJ2-2; tentatively, D is TRBD1 (5 bases). Germline CDR1 reads SGHKS; CDR2 reads YYEKEE (reference sequence). V lost 1 base and J 4 bases, leaving 8 bases between the germline ends. This CDR3 region has 14 residues. CDR3 residues: CASSLRGLTGELFF. CDR3 sequence (DNA): TGTGCCAGCAGCTTGAGGGGTCTCACCGGGGAGCTGTTTTTT.

The chain is built from TRBV27 and TRBJ2-1, with D hard to call. The germline gives CDR1 MNHEY, CDR2 SMNVEV (reference sequence). This CDR3 is built from 13 residues. V was clipped by 6 bases and J by 9 bases, with 15 bases between them. The CDR3 coding sequence is TGTGCCAGCAGCTTAGGCCAGTTCGGTGAGCAGTTCTTC. Protein: CASSLGQFGEQFF.

The J gene is TRBJ2-3, the V gene TRBV4-1; D is perhaps TRBD2 (7 bases). Germline V lookup: CDR1 MGHRA, CDR2 YSYEKL. Trimming cost V 8 bases and J 5 bases, with 20 bases left between them. The CDR3 totals 15 residues. CDR3 loop: CASRRREQGGDTQYF. Here the CDR3 DNA reads TGCGCCAGCCGGAGGCGGGAGCAAGGGGGAGATACGCAGTATTTT.

This clonotype was detected only a few times. The chain uses TRBV13 and TRBJ2-3, with D perhaps matching TRBD2 (5 bases). From germline, CDR1 is PRHDT and CDR2 FYEKMQ (reference sequence). The CDR3 spans 16 residues. V was clipped by 2 bases and J by 0 bases, with 12 bases between them. The CDR3 nucleotides are TGTGCCAGCAGCTTATTTCGGGGAGCTAGCACAGATACGCAGTATTTT. Translating it yields CASSLFRGASTDTQYF. The full variable domain, rest sourced from reference TRBV13 and TRBJ2-3, is AAGVIQSPRHLIKEKRETATLKCYPIPRHDTVYWYQQGPGQDPQFLISFYEKMQSDKGSIPDRFSAQQFSDYHSELNMSSLELGDSALYFCASSLFRGASTDTQYFGPGTRLTVL.

This sequence joins TRBV9 and TRBJ2-1, with TRBD2 matching 11 bases. Per the germline V gene, CDR1 is SGDLS and CDR2 is YYNGEE. Trimming cost V 0 bases and J 7 bases; bases outside gene matches: 9. This CDR3 has 17 amino acids. The CDR3 spells CASSVDLLAGVKNEQFF. CDR3 coding DNA: TGTGCCAGCAGCGTAGACCTACTAGCGGGAGTGAAGAATGAGCAGTTCTTC.

This clonotype was counted a few times. The rearrangement uses TRBV18 and TRBJ2-5, with a possible D match to TRBD2 (5 bases). CDR3 length: 14 residues. V dropped 6 bases and J dropped 5 bases, with 16 bases sitting between them. Germline lookup yields CDR1 KGHSH and CDR2 LQKENI. CDR3 region: CASSHGRETETQYF. In DNA, the CDR3 is TGTGCCAGCTCCCACGGACGGGAAACTGAGACCCAGTACTTC.

The table lists this clonotype with a few counts. This sequence joins TRBV9 and TRBJ2-1; perhaps TRBD1 as D (6 bases). V gave up 1 base and J gave up 6 bases, with 8 bases separating them. Germline V lookup: CDR1 SGDLS, CDR2 YYNGEE. The CDR3 extends over 13 amino acids. CDR3 protein: CASSVTTGNEQFF. CDR3 coding DNA: TGTGCCAGCAGCGTAACGACAGGCAATGAGCAGTTCTTC.

This clonotype was recorded a few times. The gene calls are TRBV30 and TRBJ1-5, with D perhaps TRBD1 (6 bases). The CDR3 spans 14 residues. CDR1 and CDR2 (germline): GTSNPN, SVGIG (reference sequence). V lost 3 bases and J lost 7, with 16 bases in between. As DNA, the CDR3 is TGTGCCTGGAGCCCCCAGGGGAGCAGACAGCCCCAGCATTTT. Protein sequence: CAWSPQGSRQPQHF.

This clonotype was picked up many times. This rearrangement joins TRBV20-1 to TRBJ2-1, with 8 bases fitting TRBD2. CDR1 and CDR2 from the germline V gene are DFQATT and SNEGSKA (reference sequence). This CDR3 is 13 amino acids long. Germline trimming cut 6 bases from V and 4 bases from J; bases unmatched to any gene: 5. The CDR3: CSAAGRGYNEQFF. In DNA, the CDR3 is TGCAGTGCAGCCGGGAGGGGGTACAATGAGCAGTTCTTC.